The T cell receptor beta chain described here comes from a study of shared clonotypes between healthy human individuals. Terminally differentiated effector memory CD45RA+ cells were excluded by CCR7 positive selection of CD45RO-negative cells. Every immunoSEQ plate was one replicate of a subset's evenly spread DNA. The protocol was immunoSEQ multiplex PCR, while the TCRdb copy is restricted to in-frame clones and leaves out a portion. Here the sample spans approximately 2,000,000 clones, 85% to 95% being singletons. CDR3 length: 13 residues. V dropped 4 bases and J dropped 3 bases, with 7 bases sitting between them. CDR1 SGHDN and CDR2 FVKESK come from the germline V gene.

The genes are TRBV14 and TRBJ2-1; D is unclear. Sequenced material: naive CD8+ T cells from PBMCs. The clonotype originates from a man in his late teens or twenties in good health. Some clones in this sample may be carry-over from other donors' samples. The CDR3 bases are TGTGCCAGCAGCCGGGTGGGCTACAATGAGCAGTTCTTC. Translated, it gives CASSRVGYNEQFF.